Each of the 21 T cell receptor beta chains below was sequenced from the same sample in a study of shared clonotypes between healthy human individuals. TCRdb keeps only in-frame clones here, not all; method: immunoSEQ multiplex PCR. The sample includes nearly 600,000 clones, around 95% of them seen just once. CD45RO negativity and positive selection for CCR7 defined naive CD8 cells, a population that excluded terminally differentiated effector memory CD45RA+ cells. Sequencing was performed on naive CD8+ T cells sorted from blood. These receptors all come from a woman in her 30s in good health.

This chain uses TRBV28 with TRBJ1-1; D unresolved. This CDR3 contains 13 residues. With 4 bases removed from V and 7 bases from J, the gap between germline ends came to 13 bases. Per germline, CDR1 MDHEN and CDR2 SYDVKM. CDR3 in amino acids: CASSSTGEDEAFF. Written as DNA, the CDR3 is TGTGCCAGCAGTTCAACGGGAGAAGATGAAGCTTTCTTT.

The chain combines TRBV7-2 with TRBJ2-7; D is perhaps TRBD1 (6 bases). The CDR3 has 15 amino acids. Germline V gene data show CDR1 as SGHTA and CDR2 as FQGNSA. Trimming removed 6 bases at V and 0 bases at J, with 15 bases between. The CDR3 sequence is CASSSQGRPSYEQYF. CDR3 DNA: TGTGCCAGCAGTTCCCAGGGGCGCCCCTCCTACGAGCAGTACTTC.

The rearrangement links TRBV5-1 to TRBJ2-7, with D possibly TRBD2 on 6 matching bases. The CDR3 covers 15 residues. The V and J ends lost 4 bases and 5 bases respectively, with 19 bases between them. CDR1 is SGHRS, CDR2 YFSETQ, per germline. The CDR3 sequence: CASSDSPGVSDEQYF. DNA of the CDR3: TGCGCCAGCAGCGACTCGCCGGGAGTTTCCGACGAGCAGTACTTC.

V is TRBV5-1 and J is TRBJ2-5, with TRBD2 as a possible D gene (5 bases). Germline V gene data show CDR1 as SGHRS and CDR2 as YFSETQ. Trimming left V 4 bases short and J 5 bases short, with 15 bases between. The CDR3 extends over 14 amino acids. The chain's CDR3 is CASSPADLRETQYF. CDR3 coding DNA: TGCGCCAGCAGCCCCGCGGACTTGCGGGAGACCCAGTACTTC.

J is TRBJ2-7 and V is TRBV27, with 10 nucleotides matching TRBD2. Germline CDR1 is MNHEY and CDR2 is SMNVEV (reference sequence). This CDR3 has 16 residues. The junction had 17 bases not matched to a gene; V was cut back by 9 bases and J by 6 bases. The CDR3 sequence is CASRTPRSGRAGEQYF. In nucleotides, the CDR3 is TGTGCCAGTAGAACCCCACGGAGCGGGAGGGCCGGCGAGCAGTACTTC.

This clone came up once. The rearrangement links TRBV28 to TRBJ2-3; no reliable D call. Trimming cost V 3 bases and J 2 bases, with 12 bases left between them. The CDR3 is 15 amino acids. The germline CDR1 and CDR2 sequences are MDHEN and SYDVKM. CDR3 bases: TGTGCCAGCAGTTTCGTGGCAGGCTACACAGATACGCAGTATTTT. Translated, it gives CASSFVAGYTDTQYF.

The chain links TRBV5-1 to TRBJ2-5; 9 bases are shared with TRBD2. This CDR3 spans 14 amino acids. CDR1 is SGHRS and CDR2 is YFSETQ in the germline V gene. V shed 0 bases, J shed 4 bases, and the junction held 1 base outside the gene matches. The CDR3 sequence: CASSLGLAAETQYF. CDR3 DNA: TGCGCCAGCAGCTTGGGACTAGCGGCAGAGACCCAGTACTTC. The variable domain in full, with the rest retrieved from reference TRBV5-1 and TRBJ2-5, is KAGVTQTPRYLIKTRGQQVTLSCSPISGHRSVSWYQQTPGQGLQFLFEYFSETQRNKGNFPGRFSGRQFSNSRSEMNVSTLELGDSALYLCASSLGLAAETQYFGPGTRLLVL.

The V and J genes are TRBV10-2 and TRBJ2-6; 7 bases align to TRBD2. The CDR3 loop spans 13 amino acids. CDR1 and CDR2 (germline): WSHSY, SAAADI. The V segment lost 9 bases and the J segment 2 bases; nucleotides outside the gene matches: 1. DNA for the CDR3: TGCGCCAGTGGGGGGGCTGGGGCCAACGTCCTGACTTTC. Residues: CASGGAGANVLTF.

The CDR3 DNA reads TGTGCCACCAGATTGAAGGCGAACACCGGGGAGCTGTTTTTT. Amino acid sequence: CATRLKANTGELFF. The chain carries TRBV7-9 and TRBJ2-2; D unclear. Germline lookup yields CDR1 SEHNR and CDR2 FQNEAQ (reference sequence). V was pared by 10 bases and J by 0 bases, with 12 bases between. The CDR3 runs 14 residues. The full variable domain, its missing parts supplied by reference TRBV7-9 and TRBJ2-2, is DTGVSQNPRHKITKRGQNVTFRCDPISEHNRLYWYRQTLGQGPEFLTYFQNEAQLEKSRLLSDRFSAERPKGSFSTLEIQRTEQGDSAMYLCATRLKANTGELFFGEGSRLTVL.

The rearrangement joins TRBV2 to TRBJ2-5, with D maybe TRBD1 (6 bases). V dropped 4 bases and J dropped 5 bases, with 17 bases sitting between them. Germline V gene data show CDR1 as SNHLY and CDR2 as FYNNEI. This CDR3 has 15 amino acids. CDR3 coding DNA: TGTGCCAGCAGTGTTCTGGCAGGGGATGGGGAGACCCAGTACTTC. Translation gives CASSVLAGDGETQYF.

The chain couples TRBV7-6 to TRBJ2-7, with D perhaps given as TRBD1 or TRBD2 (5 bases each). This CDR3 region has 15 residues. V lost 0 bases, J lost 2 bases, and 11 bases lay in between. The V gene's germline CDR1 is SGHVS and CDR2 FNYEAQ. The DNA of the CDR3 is TGTGCCAGCAGCTTAGCGGGGGATCCTACCTACGAGCAGTACTTC. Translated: CASSLAGDPTYEQYF.

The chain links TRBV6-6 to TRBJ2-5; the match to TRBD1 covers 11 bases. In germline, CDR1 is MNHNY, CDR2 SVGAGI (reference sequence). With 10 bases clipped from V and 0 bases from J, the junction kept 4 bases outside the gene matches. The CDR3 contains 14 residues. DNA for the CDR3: TGTGCCACCGGGGGACAGGGGGACCAAGAGACCCAGTACTTC. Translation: CATGGQGDQETQYF.

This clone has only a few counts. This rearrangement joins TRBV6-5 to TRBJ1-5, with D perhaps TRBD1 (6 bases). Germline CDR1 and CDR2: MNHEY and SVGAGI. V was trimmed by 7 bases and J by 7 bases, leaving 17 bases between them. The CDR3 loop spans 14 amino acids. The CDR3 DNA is TGTGCCAGCATCACCAAACAGGGACGACAGCCCCAGCATTTT. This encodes CASITKQGRQPQHF.

The CDR3 sequence: CASSEATVPNTIYF. The CDR3 DNA follows: TGTGCCAGCAGTGAAGCGACGGTCCCGAACACCATATATTTT. V gene TRBV2 combines with J gene TRBJ1-3; D is uncertain. Germline V gives CDR1 SNHLY, CDR2 FYNNEI. V was trimmed by 0 bases and J by 7 bases, leaving 10 bases between them. CDR3 length equals 14 residues.

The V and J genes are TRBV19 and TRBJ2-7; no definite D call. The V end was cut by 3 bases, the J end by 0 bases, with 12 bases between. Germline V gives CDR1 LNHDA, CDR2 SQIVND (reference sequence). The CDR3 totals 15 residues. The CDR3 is CASSMKGWGSYEQYF. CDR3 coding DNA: TGTGCCAGTAGTATGAAGGGATGGGGCTCCTACGAGCAGTACTTC.

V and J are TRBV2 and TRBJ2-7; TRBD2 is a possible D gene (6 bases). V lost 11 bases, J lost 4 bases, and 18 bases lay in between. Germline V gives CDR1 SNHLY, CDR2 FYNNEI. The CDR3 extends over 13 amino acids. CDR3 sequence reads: CAVRDSGKYEQYF. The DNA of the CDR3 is TGTGCCGTCCGGGACTCGGGTAAATACGAGCAGTACTTC.

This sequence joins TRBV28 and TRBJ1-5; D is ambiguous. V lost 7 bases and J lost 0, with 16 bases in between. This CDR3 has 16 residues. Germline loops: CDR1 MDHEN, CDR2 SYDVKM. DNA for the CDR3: TGTGCCAGCACCCAAACTGGTGTTTATAGCAATCAGCCCCAGCATTTT. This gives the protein CASTQTGVYSNQPQHF. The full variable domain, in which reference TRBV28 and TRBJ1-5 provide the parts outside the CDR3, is DVKVTQSSRYLVKRTGEKVFLECVQDMDHENMFWYRQDPGLGLRLIYFSYDVKMKEKGDIPEGYSVSREKKERFSLILESASTNQTSMYLCASTQTGVYSNQPQHFGDGTRLSIL.

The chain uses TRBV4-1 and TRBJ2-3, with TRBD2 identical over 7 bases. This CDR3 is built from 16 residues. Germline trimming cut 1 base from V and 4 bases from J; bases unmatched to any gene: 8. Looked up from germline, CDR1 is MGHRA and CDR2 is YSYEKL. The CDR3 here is CASSQVGGSRPDTQYF. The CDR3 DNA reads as TGCGCCAGCAGCCAAGTCGGCGGGAGCCGGCCAGATACGCAGTATTTT.

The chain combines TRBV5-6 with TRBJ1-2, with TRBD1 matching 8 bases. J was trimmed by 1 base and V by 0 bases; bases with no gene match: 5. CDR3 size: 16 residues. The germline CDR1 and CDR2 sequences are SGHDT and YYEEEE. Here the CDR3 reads CASSLAVQGGNYGYTF. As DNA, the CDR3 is TGTGCCAGCAGCTTGGCGGTACAGGGGGGTAACTATGGCTACACCTTC.

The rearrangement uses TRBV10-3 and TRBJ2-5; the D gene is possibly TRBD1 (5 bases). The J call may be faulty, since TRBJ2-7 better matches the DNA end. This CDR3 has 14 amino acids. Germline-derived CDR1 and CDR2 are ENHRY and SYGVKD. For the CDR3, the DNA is TGTGCCATCAGTGACAGGGATGGGTCCTACGAGCAGTACTTC. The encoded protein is CAISDRDGSYEQYF.

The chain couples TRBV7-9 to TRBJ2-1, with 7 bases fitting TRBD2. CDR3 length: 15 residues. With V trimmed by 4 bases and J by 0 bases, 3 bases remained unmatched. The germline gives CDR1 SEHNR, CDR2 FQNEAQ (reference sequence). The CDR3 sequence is CASSSSSGSYNEQFF. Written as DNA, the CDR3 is TGTGCCAGCAGCTCCTCTAGCGGCTCCTACAATGAGCAGTTCTTC.